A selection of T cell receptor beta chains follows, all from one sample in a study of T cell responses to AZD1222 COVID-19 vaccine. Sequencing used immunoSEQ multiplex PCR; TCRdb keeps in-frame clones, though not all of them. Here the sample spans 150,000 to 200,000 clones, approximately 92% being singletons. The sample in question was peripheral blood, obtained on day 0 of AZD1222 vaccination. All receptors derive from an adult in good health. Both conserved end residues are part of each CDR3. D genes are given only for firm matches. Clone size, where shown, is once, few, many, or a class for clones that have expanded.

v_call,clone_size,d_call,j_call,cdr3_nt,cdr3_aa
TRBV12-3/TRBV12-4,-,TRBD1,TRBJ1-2,TGTGCCAGCCGGACAGGACCTTATGGCTACACCTTC,CASRTGPYGYTF
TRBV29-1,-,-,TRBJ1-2,TGCAGCGTTGAAGATCGGAGACGATCTAACTATGGCTACACCTTC,CSVEDRRRSNYGYTF
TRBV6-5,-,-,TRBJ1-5,TGTGCCAACGGGGGGGGACAGCCCCAGCATTTT,CANGGGQPQHF
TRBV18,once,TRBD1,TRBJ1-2,TGTGCCAGCTCACCTCCCGGACAGGGGGCCTATGGCTACACCTTC,CASSPPGQGAYGYTF
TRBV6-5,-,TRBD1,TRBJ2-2,TGTGCCAGCAGACCAAACAGGGGCACCGGGGAGCTGTTTTTT,CASRPNRGTGELFF
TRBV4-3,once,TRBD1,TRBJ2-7,TGCGCCAGCAGCCAAGAGGACAGGGGATACTACGAGCAGTACTTC,CASSQEDRGYYEQYF
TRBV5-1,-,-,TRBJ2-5,TGCGCCAGCAGCCATGGGGGGGCCGTTGAGACCCAGTACTTC,CASSHGGAVETQYF
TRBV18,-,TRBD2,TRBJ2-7,TGTGCCAGCTCACCACCGAGCGGGGGAGGTTTGAACGAGCAGTACTTC,CASSPPSGGGLNEQYF
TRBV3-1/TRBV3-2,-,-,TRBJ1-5,TGTGCCAGCAGCAGGGACTCCCTTCCTAGGGGAGATCAGCCCCAGCATTTT,CASSRDSLPRGDQPQHF
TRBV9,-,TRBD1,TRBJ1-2,TGTGCCAGCAGGGGGCGACGGGACAGTCCACATGGCTACACCTTC,CASRGRRDSPHGYTF
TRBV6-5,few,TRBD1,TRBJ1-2,TGTGCCAGCAGTTACTCGACAGGGTTGGGCTACACCTTC,CASSYSTGLGYTF
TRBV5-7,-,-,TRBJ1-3,TGTGCCAGCAGCTTGGACAGGCCTGGAAACACCATATATTTT,CASSLDRPGNTIYF
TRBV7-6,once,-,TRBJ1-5,TGTGCCAGCAGCCCCCACCGGGGTGGGGGGCCGAGCAATCAGCCCCAGCATTTT,CASSPHRGGGPSNQPQHF
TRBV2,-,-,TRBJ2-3,TGTGCCAGCAGTGAATGGGGGGGACCCGGGGACAAAAGCACAGATACGCAGTATTTT,CASSEWGGPGDKSTDTQYF
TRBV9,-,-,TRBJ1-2,TGTGCCAGCAGCGTAGTGGGGGAGGGCTATGGCTACACCTTC,CASSVVGEGYGYTF
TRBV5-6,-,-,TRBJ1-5,TGTGCCAGCAGCTTTTGGAGGGGCTTGGGGCGCAATCAGCCCCAGCATTTT,CASSFWRGLGRNQPQHF
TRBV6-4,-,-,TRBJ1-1,TGTGCCAGCAGATCAGACAGGAACACTGAAGCTTTCTTT,CASRSDRNTEAFF
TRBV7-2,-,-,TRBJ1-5,TGTGCCAGCAGCTCAAGACCCAATCAGCCCCAGCATTTT,CASSSRPNQPQHF
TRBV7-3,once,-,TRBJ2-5,TGTGCCAGCAGCCCCACGGACAGTCGAGAGACCCAGTACTTC,CASSPTDSRETQYF